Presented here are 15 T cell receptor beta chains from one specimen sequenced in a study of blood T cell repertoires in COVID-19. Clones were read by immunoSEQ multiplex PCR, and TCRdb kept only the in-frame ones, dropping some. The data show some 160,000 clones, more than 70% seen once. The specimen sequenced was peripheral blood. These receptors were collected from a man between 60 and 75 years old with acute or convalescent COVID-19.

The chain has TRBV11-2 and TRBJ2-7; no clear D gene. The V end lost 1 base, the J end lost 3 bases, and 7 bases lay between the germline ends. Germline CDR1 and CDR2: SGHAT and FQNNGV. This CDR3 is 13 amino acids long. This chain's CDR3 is CASSLVSGYEQYF. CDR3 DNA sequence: TGTGCCAGCAGCTTAGTTTCGGGCTACGAGCAGTACTTC.

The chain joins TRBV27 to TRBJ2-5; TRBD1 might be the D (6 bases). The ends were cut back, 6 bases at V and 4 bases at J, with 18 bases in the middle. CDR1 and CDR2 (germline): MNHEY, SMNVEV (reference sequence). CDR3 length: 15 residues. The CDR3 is CASRVNRVPGETQYF. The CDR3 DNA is TGTGCCAGCAGGGTAAACAGGGTACCTGGAGAGACCCAGTACTTC.

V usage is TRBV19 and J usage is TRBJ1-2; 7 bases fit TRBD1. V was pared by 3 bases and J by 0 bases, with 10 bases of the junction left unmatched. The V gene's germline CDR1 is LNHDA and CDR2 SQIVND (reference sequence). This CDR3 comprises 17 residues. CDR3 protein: CASSIVIRDSANYGYTF. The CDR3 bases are TGTGCCAGTAGTATTGTTATCCGGGACAGCGCTAACTATGGCTACACCTTC.

Written as DNA, the CDR3 is TGTGCCAGCAGCTTGTTAGAGCAGGCCTACAATGAGCAGTTCTTC. Protein sequence: CASSLLEQAYNEQFF. The chain has TRBV5-5 and TRBJ2-1; D ambiguous. CDR3 length: 15 residues. Germline V lookup: CDR1 SGHKS, CDR2 YYEKEE (reference sequence). V was cut by 1 base and J by 2 bases, with 10 bases left in between.

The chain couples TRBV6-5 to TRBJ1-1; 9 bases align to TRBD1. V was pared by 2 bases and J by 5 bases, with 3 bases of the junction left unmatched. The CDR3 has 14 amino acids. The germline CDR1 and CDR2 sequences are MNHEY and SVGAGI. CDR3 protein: CASSYGTGLTEAFF. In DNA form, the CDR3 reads TGTGCCAGCAGTTACGGGACAGGGTTAACTGAAGCTTTCTTT.

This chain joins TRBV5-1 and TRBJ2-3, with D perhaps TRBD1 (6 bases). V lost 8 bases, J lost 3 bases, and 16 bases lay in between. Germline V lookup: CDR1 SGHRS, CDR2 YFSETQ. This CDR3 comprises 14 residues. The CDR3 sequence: CASVKTGPTDTQYF. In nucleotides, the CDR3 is TGCGCCAGTGTTAAAACAGGGCCGACAGATACGCAGTATTTT.

This chain's CDR3 is CASSPGGTGAFYGYTF. The CDR3 coding sequence is TGTGCCAGCAGCCCAGGTGGGACAGGGGCCTTCTATGGCTACACCTTC. J is TRBJ1-2 and V is TRBV7-9, with 10 bases fitting TRBD1. The V and J ends lost 5 bases and 4 bases, in that order; junction bases with no gene match: 10. Germline CDR1 SEHNR, CDR2 FQNEAQ (reference sequence). The CDR3 spans 16 residues.

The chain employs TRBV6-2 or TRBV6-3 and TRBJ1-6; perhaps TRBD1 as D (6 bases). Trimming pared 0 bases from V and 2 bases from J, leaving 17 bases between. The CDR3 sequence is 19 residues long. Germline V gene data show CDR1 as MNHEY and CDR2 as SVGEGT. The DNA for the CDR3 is TGTGCCAGCAGTTACTCGATGGCGGACAGTGACCCCTATAATTCACCCCTCCACTTT. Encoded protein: CASSYSMADSDPYNSPLHF.

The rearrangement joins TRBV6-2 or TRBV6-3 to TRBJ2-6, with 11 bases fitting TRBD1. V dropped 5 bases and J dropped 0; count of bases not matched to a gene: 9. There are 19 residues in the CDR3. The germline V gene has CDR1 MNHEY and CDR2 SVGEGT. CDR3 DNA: TGTGCCAGCAGTCTAGGGACAGGGGGGCCTCTCTCTGGGGCCAACGTCCTGACTTTC. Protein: CASSLGTGGPLSGANVLTF.

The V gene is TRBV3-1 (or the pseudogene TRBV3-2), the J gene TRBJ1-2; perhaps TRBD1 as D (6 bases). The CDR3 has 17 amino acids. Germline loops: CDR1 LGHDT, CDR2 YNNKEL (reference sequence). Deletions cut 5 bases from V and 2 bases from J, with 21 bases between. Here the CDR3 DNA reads TGTGCCAGCAGCGAATGGTCCAGGGGTCGTAAGAACTATGGCTACACCTTC. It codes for CASSEWSRGRKNYGYTF.

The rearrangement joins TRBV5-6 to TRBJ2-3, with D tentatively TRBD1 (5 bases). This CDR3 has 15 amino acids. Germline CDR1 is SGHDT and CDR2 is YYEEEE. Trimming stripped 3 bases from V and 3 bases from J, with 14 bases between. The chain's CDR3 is CASSSDWGRTDTQYF. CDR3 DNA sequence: TGTGCCAGCAGCTCAGACTGGGGCAGGACAGATACGCAGTATTTT.

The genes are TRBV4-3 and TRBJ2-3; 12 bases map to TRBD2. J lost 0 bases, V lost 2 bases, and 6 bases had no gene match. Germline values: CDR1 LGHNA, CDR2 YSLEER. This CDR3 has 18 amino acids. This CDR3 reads CASSQTSGGPRSTDTQYF. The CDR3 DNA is TGCGCCAGCAGCCAAACTAGCGGGGGGCCAAGGAGCACAGATACGCAGTATTTT.

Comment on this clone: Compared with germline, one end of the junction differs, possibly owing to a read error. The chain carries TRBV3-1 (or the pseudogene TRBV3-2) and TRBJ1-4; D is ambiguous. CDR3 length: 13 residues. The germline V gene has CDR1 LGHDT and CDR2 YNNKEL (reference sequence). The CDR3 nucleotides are TGTGCCAGCAGCCAAGGAGAGGGCATACGGCTAGATTTT. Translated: CASSQGEGIRLDF.

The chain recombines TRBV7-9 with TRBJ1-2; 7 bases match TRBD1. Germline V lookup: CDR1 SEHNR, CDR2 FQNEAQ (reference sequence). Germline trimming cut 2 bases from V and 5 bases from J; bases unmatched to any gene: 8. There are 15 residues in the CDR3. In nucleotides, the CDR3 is TGTGCCAGCAGCTTACCCCAAACAGGGGAATATGGCTACACCTTC. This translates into CASSLPQTGEYGYTF.

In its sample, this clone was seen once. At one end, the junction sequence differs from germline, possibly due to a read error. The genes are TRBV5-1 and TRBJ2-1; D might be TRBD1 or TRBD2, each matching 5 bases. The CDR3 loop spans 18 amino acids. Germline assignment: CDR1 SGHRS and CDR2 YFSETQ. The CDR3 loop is CASRLGLARIPPYNEQFF. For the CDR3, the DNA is TGCGCCAGCAGGTTGGGGCTAGCTCGCATACCCCCCTACAATGAGCAGTTCTTC.